Listed below are T cell receptor beta chains from one sample, sequenced in a study of patients and donors after allogeneic stem cell transplantation. Using its own MiXCR run on the RT-PCR reads, TCRdb lists one record per CDR3 protein. The sample contains 800,000 to 1,000,000 distinct CDR3 sequences, roughly 18% of which appear only once. The sample was blood, either unsorted or a sorted T cell fraction (not recorded which). The receptor source for this set is a human donor who was either an allogeneic HSCT recipient or a stem cell or donor lymphocyte infusion donor (not recorded which). It is not recorded whose cells these are; they may come from a transplant donor. The CDR3 runs from the conserved cysteine through the conserved F or W. A D gene is named only where the DNA matches it firmly. Part of the rows lack a size; the others show once, few, many or a class for expanded clones.

CDR3nt: TGTGCCAGCAGTAGACAGGGGCCGCCCCAAGAGACCCAGTACTTC; CDR3aa: CASSRQGPPQETQYF; abundance: NA; v_gene: TRBV2; j_gene: TRBJ2-5; d_gene: TRBD1
CDR3nt: TGTGCCAGCGGTGGGGGGGCGTTTCCCTACGAGCAGTACTTC; CDR3aa: CASGGGAFPYEQYF; abundance: few; v_gene: TRBV25-1; j_gene: TRBJ2-7; d_gene: NA
CDR3nt: TGTGCCAGCAGATGGAAGGATTCACCCCTCCACTTT; CDR3aa: CASRWKDSPLHF; abundance: NA; v_gene: TRBV12-3/TRBV12-4; j_gene: TRBJ1-6; d_gene: NA
CDR3nt: TGTGCCAGCAGTTTAGACGCCAAGGGTAACATTCAGTACTTC; CDR3aa: CASSLDAKGNIQYF; abundance: NA; v_gene: TRBV27; j_gene: TRBJ2-4; d_gene: NA
CDR3nt: TGTGCCAGCACGTGGCGGGGCTTGCCTGAGCAGTTCTTC; CDR3aa: CASTWRGLPEQFF; abundance: few; v_gene: TRBV7-8; j_gene: TRBJ2-1; d_gene: NA
CDR3nt: TGCAGTGCTAGAGACCCGACCCGGGACAGGGGAAGTGGCTACACCTTC; CDR3aa: CSARDPTRDRGSGYTF; abundance: NA; v_gene: TRBV20-1; j_gene: TRBJ1-2; d_gene: TRBD1
CDR3nt: TGTGCCAGTTTTGGGCTTTCGGCCCTCCACTTT; CDR3aa: CASFGLSALHF; abundance: NA; v_gene: TRBV19; j_gene: TRBJ1-6; d_gene: NA
CDR3nt: TGTGCCAGCAGCGTAGTTGACCAGGGGGCAAACACTGAAGCTTTCTTT; CDR3aa: CASSVVDQGANTEAFF; abundance: few; v_gene: TRBV9; j_gene: TRBJ1-1; d_gene: TRBD1
CDR3nt: TGCAGCGTTGAATTGGGGGCCCGCGAGGCCCAGTACTTC; CDR3aa: CSVELGAREAQYF; abundance: few; v_gene: TRBV29-1; j_gene: TRBJ2-5; d_gene: NA
CDR3nt: TGTGCCAGCAGTTCCTTAGCGGGAGTGGACAATGAGCAGTTCTTC; CDR3aa: CASSSLAGVDNEQFF; abundance: few; v_gene: TRBV25-1; j_gene: TRBJ2-1; d_gene: TRBD2
CDR3nt: TGTGCCAGTAGTATTCACGACGGGATGAACACTGAAGCTTTCTTT; CDR3aa: CASSIHDGMNTEAFF; abundance: NA; v_gene: TRBV19; j_gene: TRBJ1-1; d_gene: NA
CDR3nt: TGTGCCAGCAGTTTGAGGGACAGGGAAAACATTCAGTACTTC; CDR3aa: CASSLRDRENIQYF; abundance: NA; v_gene: TRBV12-3/TRBV12-4; j_gene: TRBJ2-4; d_gene: TRBD1
CDR3nt: TGTGCCAGCAGCTTAGTAGGGACAGGGGCCACTGAAGCTTTCTTT; CDR3aa: CASSLVGTGATEAFF; abundance: NA; v_gene: TRBV7-2; j_gene: TRBJ1-1; d_gene: TRBD1
CDR3nt: TGTGCCAGCACTCCCCCGGAACAGGGGGCCGGGGAGCTGTTTTTT; CDR3aa: CASTPPEQGAGELFF; abundance: few; v_gene: TRBV6-4; j_gene: TRBJ2-2; d_gene: TRBD1
CDR3nt: TGTGCCAGCAGCCCAGGATTGACTAGCGGGAGGTATGAGCAGTTCTTC; CDR3aa: CASSPGLTSGRYEQFF; abundance: NA; v_gene: TRBV14; j_gene: TRBJ2-1; d_gene: TRBD2
CDR3nt: TGTGCCAGCAGCCCGAGAGAAAAAAGAGGGACTAGGTCCTTCTACGAGCAGTACTTC; CDR3aa: CASSPREKRGTRSFYEQYF; abundance: NA; v_gene: TRBV11-1; j_gene: TRBJ2-7; d_gene: TRBD2
CDR3nt: TGTGCCAGCAGTTTGAACAGGGAAGCTTTCTTT; CDR3aa: CASSLNREAFF; abundance: many; v_gene: TRBV12-3/TRBV12-4; j_gene: TRBJ1-1; d_gene: NA
CDR3nt: TGTGCCAGCAGTGAAGCGCGGCTAGCGGGAGGCCCCTCCTACAATGAGCAGTTCTTC; CDR3aa: CASSEARLAGGPSYNEQFF; abundance: few; v_gene: TRBV2; j_gene: TRBJ2-1; d_gene: TRBD2
CDR3nt: TGTGCCAGCACCCTGGGAGGGACCCAGTACTTC; CDR3aa: CASTLGGTQYF; abundance: NA; v_gene: TRBV28; j_gene: TRBJ2-5; d_gene: NA
CDR3nt: TGTGCCAGCAGCTTAGGTGTTGGACTTTTCGAAGATACCCAGTACTTC; CDR3aa: CASSLGVGLFEDTQYF; abundance: few; v_gene: TRBV7-8; j_gene: TRBJ2-5; d_gene: NA
CDR3nt: TGTGCCAGCAGTTTGCGGGGGTCCGAAAAACTGTTTTTT; CDR3aa: CASSLRGSEKLFF; abundance: NA; v_gene: TRBV12-3/TRBV12-4; j_gene: TRBJ1-4; d_gene: NA
CDR3nt: TGTGCCAGCAGCTCCGGTGGGACAGGGGGGTCCGAAGCTTTCTTT; CDR3aa: CASSSGGTGGSEAFF; abundance: NA; v_gene: TRBV6-1; j_gene: TRBJ1-1; d_gene: TRBD1
CDR3nt: TGTGCCAGCAGCCAACTAGCGGGGGCCTCTGGGGCCAACGTCCTGACTTTC; CDR3aa: CASSQLAGASGANVLTF; abundance: few; v_gene: TRBV4-2; j_gene: TRBJ2-6; d_gene: TRBD2
CDR3nt: TGTGCCAGCAGCCGGGACAGGGCTCTCTACGAGCAGTACTTC; CDR3aa: CASSRDRALYEQYF; abundance: few; v_gene: TRBV12-3/TRBV12-4; j_gene: TRBJ2-7; d_gene: TRBD1
CDR3nt: TGCGCCAGCAGCCTCGTCTCGGGACTTCAAAATAATGAGCAGTTCTTC; CDR3aa: CASSLVSGLQNNEQFF; abundance: NA; v_gene: TRBV5-1; j_gene: TRBJ2-1; d_gene: NA
CDR3nt: TGTGCCAGCAGTTTAAATCCCCCCCGGGCGGGGGGACATACGCAGTATTTT; CDR3aa: CASSLNPPRAGGHTQYF; abundance: few; v_gene: TRBV27; j_gene: TRBJ2-3; d_gene: TRBD2
CDR3nt: TGTGCCACCAGCCCCCTGGGGTCCCTCGTCTACAATGAGCAGTTCTTC; CDR3aa: CATSPLGSLVYNEQFF; abundance: NA; v_gene: TRBV15; j_gene: TRBJ2-1; d_gene: NA
CDR3nt: TGTGCCAGCAGCTCCGAGGGGGACAGTCCACCCTTTCAGAGCTCTGGGGCCAACGTCCTGACTTTC; CDR3aa: CASSSEGDSPPFQSSGANVLTF; abundance: few; v_gene: TRBV7-1; j_gene: TRBJ2-6; d_gene: TRBD1
CDR3nt: TGTGCCAGCAGTTTAAGACGATATCAGCCCCAGCATTTT; CDR3aa: CASSLRRYQPQHF; abundance: many; v_gene: TRBV12-3/TRBV12-4; j_gene: TRBJ1-5; d_gene: NA
CDR3nt: TGTGCCAGCAGCCAAAGGGCTAGCGGACGGGATACGCAGTATTTT; CDR3aa: CASSQRASGRDTQYF; abundance: few; v_gene: TRBV14; j_gene: TRBJ2-3; d_gene: TRBD2
CDR3nt: TGTGCCAGCAGCTTTCGGGAGGGCACTGAAGCTTTCTTT; CDR3aa: CASSFREGTEAFF; abundance: NA; v_gene: TRBV7-2; j_gene: TRBJ1-1; d_gene: NA
CDR3nt: TGTGCCAGCAGTTACTCGAGGGTAGGGTCCAATCAGCCCCAGCATTTT; CDR3aa: CASSYSRVGSNQPQHF; abundance: few; v_gene: TRBV6-5; j_gene: TRBJ1-5; d_gene: NA
CDR3nt: TGCAGCGTTGAAGCGGCAGCGGGAGCAGATACGCAGTATTTT; CDR3aa: CSVEAAAGADTQYF; abundance: few; v_gene: TRBV29-1; j_gene: TRBJ2-3; d_gene: TRBD2
CDR3nt: TGCGCCAGCAGCCAAGATGGGACAGGGGAAGATACGCAGTATTTT; CDR3aa: CASSQDGTGEDTQYF; abundance: NA; v_gene: TRBV4-3; j_gene: TRBJ2-3; d_gene: TRBD1
CDR3nt: TGTGCCAGCACCTCAGAAGATACGCAGTATTTT; CDR3aa: CASTSEDTQYF; abundance: many; v_gene: TRBV28; j_gene: TRBJ2-3; d_gene: NA
CDR3nt: TGCAGCGTTGATTTTCCCACGGCCCGACTTAATGAGCAGTTCTTC; CDR3aa: CSVDFPTARLNEQFF; abundance: many; v_gene: TRBV29-1; j_gene: TRBJ2-1; d_gene: NA
CDR3nt: TGTGCCAGCTGCGTACTTTCGGCCTACTATGGCTACACCTTC; CDR3aa: CASCVLSAYYGYTF; abundance: many; v_gene: TRBV12-3/TRBV12-4; j_gene: TRBJ1-2; d_gene: NA
CDR3nt: TGTGCCAGCGTGGACAGTTCCCCTAATCAGCCCCAGCATTTT; CDR3aa: CASVDSSPNQPQHF; abundance: NA; v_gene: TRBV12-3/TRBV12-4; j_gene: TRBJ1-5; d_gene: NA
CDR3nt: TGCAGTGCTAGAGGAAGTGGGACACATCTGAACACTGAAGCTTTCTTT; CDR3aa: CSARGSGTHLNTEAFF; abundance: NA; v_gene: TRBV20-1; j_gene: TRBJ1-1; d_gene: NA
CDR3nt: TGTGCCAGCAGTGAGTGGGCAGCCGAGCAGTTCTTC; CDR3aa: CASSEWAAEQFF; abundance: NA; v_gene: TRBV2; j_gene: TRBJ2-1; d_gene: NA
CDR3nt: TGCGCCAGCAGAGAGCGGCCAGGCACAGATACGCAGTATTTT; CDR3aa: CASRERPGTDTQYF; abundance: NA; v_gene: TRBV10-2; j_gene: TRBJ2-3; d_gene: NA